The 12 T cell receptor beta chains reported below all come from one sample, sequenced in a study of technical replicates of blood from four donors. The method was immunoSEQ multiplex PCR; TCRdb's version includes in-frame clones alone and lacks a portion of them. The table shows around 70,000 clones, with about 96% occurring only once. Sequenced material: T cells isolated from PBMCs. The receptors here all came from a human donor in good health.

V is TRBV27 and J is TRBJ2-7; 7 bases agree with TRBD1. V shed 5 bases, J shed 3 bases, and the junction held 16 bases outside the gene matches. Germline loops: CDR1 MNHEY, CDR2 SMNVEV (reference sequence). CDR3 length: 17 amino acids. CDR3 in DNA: TGTGCCAGCAGTAGGGTAACAGGGGCCCCTCGTCTCTACGAGCAGTACTTC. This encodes CASSRVTGAPRLYEQYF.

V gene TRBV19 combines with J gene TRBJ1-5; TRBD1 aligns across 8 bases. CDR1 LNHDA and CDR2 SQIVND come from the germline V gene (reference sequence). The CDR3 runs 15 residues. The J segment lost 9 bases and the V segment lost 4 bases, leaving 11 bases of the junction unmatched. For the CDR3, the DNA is TGTGCCAGTAGTACAGACAGGGGTTGGAATTGGCCCCAGCATTTT. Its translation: CASSTDRGWNWPQHF. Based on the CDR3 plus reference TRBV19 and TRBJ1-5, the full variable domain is DGGITQSPKYLFRKEGQNVTLSCEQNLNHDAMYWYRQDPGQGLRLIYYSQIVNDFQKGDIAEGYSVSREKKESFPLTVTSAQKNPTAFYLCASSTDRGWNWPQHFGDGTRLSIL.

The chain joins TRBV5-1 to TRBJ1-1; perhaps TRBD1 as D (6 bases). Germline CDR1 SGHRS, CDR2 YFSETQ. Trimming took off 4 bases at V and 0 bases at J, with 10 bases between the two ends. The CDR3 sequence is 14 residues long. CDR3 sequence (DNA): TGCGCCAGCAGCATCCAGGGGTTGAACACTGAAGCTTTCTTT. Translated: CASSIQGLNTEAFF.

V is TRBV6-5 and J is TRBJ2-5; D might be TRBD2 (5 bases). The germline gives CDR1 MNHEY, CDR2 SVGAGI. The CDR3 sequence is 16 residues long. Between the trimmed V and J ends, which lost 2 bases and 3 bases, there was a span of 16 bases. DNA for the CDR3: TGTGCCAGCAGTTACCGGGCGGGCAGCTCTAAAGAGACCCAGTACTTC. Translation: CASSYRAGSSKETQYF.

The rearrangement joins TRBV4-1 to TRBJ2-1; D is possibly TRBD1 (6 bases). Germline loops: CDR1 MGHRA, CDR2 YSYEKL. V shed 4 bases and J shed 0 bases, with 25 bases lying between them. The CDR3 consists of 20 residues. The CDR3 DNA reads TGCGCCAGCAGCCCACCCGTGACAGGCGAATTACCGAGCTCCTACAATGAGCAGTTCTTC. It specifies CASSPPVTGELPSSYNEQFF.

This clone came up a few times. The CDR3 bases are TGTGCCAGCAGCCAATTAGGGGCTAGCGATGAGCAGTTCTTC. Translation gives CASSQLGASDEQFF. This chain uses TRBV4-2 with TRBJ2-1; weak D call: TRBD2 (6 bases). Trimming shortened V by 2 bases and J by 8 bases, and 13 bases separated the two germline ends. Per the germline V gene, CDR1 is LGHNA and CDR2 is YNFKEQ. CDR3 size: 14 residues.

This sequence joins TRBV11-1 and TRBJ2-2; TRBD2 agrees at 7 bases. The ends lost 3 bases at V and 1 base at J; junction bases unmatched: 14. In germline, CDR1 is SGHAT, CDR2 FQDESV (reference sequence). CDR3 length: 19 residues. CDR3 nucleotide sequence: TGTGCCAGCAGCTTCCGGGGGTTTCTAGCGGAAAGGAACACCGGGGAGCTGTTTTTT. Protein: CASSFRGFLAERNTGELFF.

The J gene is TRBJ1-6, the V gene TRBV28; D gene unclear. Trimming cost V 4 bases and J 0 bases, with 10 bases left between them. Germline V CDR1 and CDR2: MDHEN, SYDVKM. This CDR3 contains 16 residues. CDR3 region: CASSSRQSSYNSPLHF. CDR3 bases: TGTGCCAGCAGTTCCAGGCAAAGCTCCTATAATTCACCCCTCCACTTT. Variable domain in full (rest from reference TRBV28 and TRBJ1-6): DVKVTQSSRYLVKRTGEKVFLECVQDMDHENMFWYRQDPGLGLRLIYFSYDVKMKEKGDIPEGYSVSREKKERFSLILESASTNQTSMYLCASSSRQSSYNSPLHFGNGTRLTVT.

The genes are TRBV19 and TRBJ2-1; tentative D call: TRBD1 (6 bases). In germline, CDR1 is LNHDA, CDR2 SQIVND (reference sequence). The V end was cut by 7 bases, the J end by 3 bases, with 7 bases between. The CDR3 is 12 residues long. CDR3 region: CASTGDYNEQFF. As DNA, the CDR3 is TGTGCCAGTACAGGGGACTACAATGAGCAGTTCTTC.

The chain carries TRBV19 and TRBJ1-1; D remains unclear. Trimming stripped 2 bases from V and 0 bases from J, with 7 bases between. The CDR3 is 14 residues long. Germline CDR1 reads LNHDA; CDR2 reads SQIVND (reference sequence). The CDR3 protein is CASSILTLNTEAFF. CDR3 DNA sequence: TGTGCCAGTAGTATATTGACACTGAACACTGAAGCTTTCTTT.

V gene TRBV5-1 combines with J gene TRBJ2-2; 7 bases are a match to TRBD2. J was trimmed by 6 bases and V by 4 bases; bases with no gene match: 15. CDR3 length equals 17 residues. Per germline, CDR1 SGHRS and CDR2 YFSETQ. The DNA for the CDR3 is TGCGCCAGCAGCCCAGCTCCTAGCGGCAGGGTTGCCGGGGAGCTGTTTTTT. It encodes CASSPAPSGRVAGELFF.

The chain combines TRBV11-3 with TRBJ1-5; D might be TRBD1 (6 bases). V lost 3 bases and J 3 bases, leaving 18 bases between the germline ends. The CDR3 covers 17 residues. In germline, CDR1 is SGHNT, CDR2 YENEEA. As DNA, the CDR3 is TGTGCCAGCAGCTTCCGATTAGGGGGACATACCAATCAGCCCCAGCATTTT. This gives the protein CASSFRLGGHTNQPQHF. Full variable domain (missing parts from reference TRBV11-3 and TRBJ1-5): EAGVVQSPRYKIIEKKQPVAFWCNPISGHNTLYWYLQNLGQGPELLIRYENEEAVDDSQLPKDRFSAERLKGVDSTLKIQPAELGDSAVYLCASSFRLGGHTNQPQHFGDGTRLSIL.